This passage covers 29 T cell receptor beta chains from one sample sequenced in a study of shared clonotypes between healthy human individuals. Naive CD8 cells were CD45RO-negative, positively selected for CCR7, excluding terminally differentiated effector memory CD45RA+ cells. Generated by immunoSEQ multiplex PCR, the TCRdb table keeps only in-frame clones and is missing some. The sample has millions of clones; 85% to 95% are singletons. The sample consisted of naive CD8+ T cells sorted from blood. Receptor source: a man younger than 30 in good health.

V gene TRBV2 combines with J gene TRBJ1-2; D gene ambiguous. The CDR3 covers 13 residues. V shed 8 bases and J shed 4 bases, with 14 bases lying between them. The germline V gene encodes CDR1 SNHLY and CDR2 FYNNEI. The CDR3 loop is CASSGLVGYGYTF. The CDR3 region has the DNA TGTGCCAGCTCCGGGCTTGTGGGCTATGGCTACACCTTC.

The DNA for the CDR3 is TGTGCCAGCAGACACGGGTACACCAGTCAAGCTTTCTTT. This codes for CASRHGYTSQAFF. The chain uses TRBV7-2 and TRBJ1-1; D call uncertain. Germline CDR1 is SGHTA and CDR2 is FQGNSA. CDR3 length: 13 residues. The V end lost 6 bases, the J end lost 9 bases, and 17 bases lay between the germline ends.

V usage is TRBV10-3 and J usage is TRBJ2-7; weak D call: TRBD2 (5 bases). Germline CDR1 ENHRY, CDR2 SYGVKD. The CDR3 runs 13 residues. Trimming left V 3 bases short and J 6 bases short, with 12 bases between. Here the CDR3 DNA reads TGTGCCATCAGTGATGGGGTAGCGAGCGAGCAGTACTTC. It specifies CAISDGVASEQYF.

The rearrangement uses TRBV4-1 and TRBJ2-5; D is undetermined. Germline V gene sequence: CDR1 MGHRA, CDR2 YSYEKL. Trimming removed 3 bases from V and 1 base from J, with 15 bases in between. The CDR3 has 16 amino acids. This CDR3 reads CASSHKWSGGQETQYF. The CDR3 DNA follows: TGCGCCAGCAGCCACAAGTGGTCGGGCGGCCAAGAGACCCAGTACTTC.

V is TRBV19 and J is TRBJ1-5, with D perhaps matching TRBD1 (5 bases). Looked up from germline, CDR1 is LNHDA and CDR2 is SQIVND (reference sequence). V shed 2 bases and J shed 3 bases, with 8 bases lying between them. This CDR3 is 14 amino acids long. The CDR3 DNA is TGTGCCAGTAGTATATCGGGGCCCAATCAGCCCCAGCATTTT. This translates into CASSISGPNQPQHF.

This chain connects TRBV10-2 to TRBJ2-7; D might be TRBD1 (5 bases). Trimming cost V 6 bases and J 2 bases, with 8 bases left between them. The CDR3 is 12 residues long. Germline values: CDR1 WSHSY, CDR2 SAAADI. CDR3 sequence (DNA): TGCGCCAGCAGGCAGGGTACCTACGAGCAGTACTTC. Amino acid sequence: CASRQGTYEQYF.

The J gene is TRBJ2-2, the V gene TRBV6-5; TRBD1 might be the D (6 bases). Germline CDR1 reads MNHEY; CDR2 reads SVGAGI. The CDR3 has 14 amino acids. The germline V and J ends were trimmed by 3 bases and 3 bases, with 8 bases remaining between them. The CDR3 loop reads CASSYAGDTGELFF. CDR3 nucleotide sequence: TGTGCCAGCAGTTATGCAGGGGACACCGGGGAGCTGTTTTTT.

The chain joins TRBV29-1 to TRBJ2-7; D could derive from TRBD1 or TRBD2 (6 bases each). Germline V gene data show CDR1 as SQVTM and CDR2 as ANQGSEA. The CDR3 runs 16 residues. The V end was cut by 1 base, the J end by 2 bases, with 18 bases between. The CDR3 DNA reads TGCAGCGTTGAAGGATTTCACGCGGGGACAACCTACGAGCAGTACTTC. It yields the protein CSVEGFHAGTTYEQYF.

This chain links TRBV9 with TRBJ2-3, with TRBD1 matching 11 bases. The CDR3 is 14 residues long. V was pared by 5 bases and J by 3 bases, with 2 bases of the junction left unmatched. Looked up from germline, CDR1 is SGDLS and CDR2 is YYNGEE. The CDR3 spells CASRGTGGTDTQYF. The CDR3 DNA reads as TGTGCCAGCAGAGGGACAGGGGGGACAGATACGCAGTATTTT.

This clone was seen just once. The gene calls are TRBV4-1 and TRBJ2-5; unclear D gene. Trimming stripped 4 bases from V and 1 base from J, with 10 bases between. The germline CDR1 and CDR2 sequences are MGHRA and YSYEKL. This CDR3 is 14 amino acids long. CDR3 DNA sequence: TGCGCCAGCAGCCCCTATACCTTCCAAGAGACCCAGTACTTC. Its protein is CASSPYTFQETQYF.

With regard to this clone: Other nucleotide sequences in the sample specify the same CDR3. The chain is built from TRBV5-1 and TRBJ2-3; D gene unclear. Germline CDR1 is SGHRS and CDR2 is YFSETQ. The CDR3 is 13 amino acids. V shed 0 bases and J shed 6 bases, with 8 bases lying between them. CDR3: CASSLGGQDTQYF. In nucleotides, the CDR3 is TGCGCCAGCAGCTTGGGTGGGCAGGATACGCAGTATTTT.

This clone has just one count. The J gene is TRBJ1-2, the V gene TRBV15, with D uncertain. Germline CDR1 reads LNHNV; CDR2 reads YYDKDF (reference sequence). The CDR3 contains 14 residues. With 3 bases removed from V and 4 bases from J, the gap between germline ends came to 12 bases. The CDR3 bases are TGTGCCACCAGCAGGGGCCCCGGACTCTATGGCTACACCTTC. Amino acids: CATSRGPGLYGYTF.

The rearrangement joins TRBV9 to TRBJ1-6, with 10 bases fitting TRBD1. CDR3 length: 17 amino acids. The junction had 8 bases not matched to a gene; V was cut back by 0 bases and J by 8 bases. Germline V gene data show CDR1 as SGDLS and CDR2 as YYNGEE. CDR3 coding DNA: TGTGCCAGCAGCGTAGCTCCGTCCGGGACAGGGGATTCACCCCTCCACTTT. Its protein product is CASSVAPSGTGDSPLHF.

The rearrangement joins TRBV7-9 to TRBJ2-3, with 13 nucleotides matching TRBD2. This CDR3 is 16 amino acids long. Trimming at V came to 5 bases and at J to 2 bases, leaving 4 bases not matched to a gene. Per germline, CDR1 SEHNR and CDR2 FQNEAQ (reference sequence). The DNA of the CDR3 is TGTGCCAGCAGCGACGGGACTAGCGGGGTCACAGATACGCAGTATTTT. This sequence encodes CASSDGTSGVTDTQYF.

The chain recombines TRBV4-1 with TRBJ1-1; D remains unclear. The germline V gene encodes CDR1 MGHRA and CDR2 YSYEKL. V lost 3 bases, J lost 2 bases, and 10 bases lay in between. CDR3 size: 14 residues. This CDR3 reads CASSHVSLNTEAFF. In nucleotides, the CDR3 is TGCGCCAGCAGCCATGTCAGCCTAAACACTGAAGCTTTCTTT.

This clone was found once. This chain connects TRBV13 to TRBJ2-7; D is uncertain. The germline V and J ends were trimmed by 0 bases and 1 base, with 10 bases remaining between them. The germline gives CDR1 PRHDT, CDR2 FYEKMQ (reference sequence). This CDR3 has 15 amino acids. In DNA, the CDR3 is TGTGCCAGCAGCTTAGGCGCTGCTCCATCCTACGAGCAGTACTTC. Protein sequence: CASSLGAAPSYEQYF.

The chain couples TRBV13 to TRBJ1-4; 11 bases map to TRBD1. Germline loops: CDR1 PRHDT, CDR2 FYEKMQ (reference sequence). This CDR3 spans 16 amino acids. V dropped 5 bases and J dropped 8; count of bases not matched to a gene: 10. This CDR3 is CASSPRGTGGVEKLFF. The DNA of the CDR3 is TGTGCCAGCAGCCCCCGGGGGACAGGGGGAGTGGAAAAACTGTTTTTT.

The chain employs TRBV6-1 and TRBJ1-1; no definite D call. The CDR3 runs 14 residues. V gave up 1 base and J gave up 2 bases, with 8 bases separating them. Per germline, CDR1 MNHNS and CDR2 SASEGT. CDR3 sequence reads: CASSEGRANTEAFF. CDR3 bases: TGTGCCAGCAGTGAAGGCCGGGCCAACACTGAAGCTTTCTTT.

This clone was observed a single time. The same CDR3 is also encoded by other DNA sequences in this sample. The rearrangement links TRBV6-6 to TRBJ2-7; no clear D gene. V was shortened by 6 bases and J by 1 base, with 10 bases between the two germline ends. This CDR3 contains 13 residues. Germline V CDR1 and CDR2: MNHNY, SVGAGI (reference sequence). CDR3 nucleotides: TGTGCCAGCAGCCCAGGTGAATCCTACGAGCAGTACTTC. Residues: CASSPGESYEQYF.

For this clone: The identical CDR3 is also encoded by other nucleotide sequences in the sample. The rearrangement joins TRBV18 to TRBJ2-7, with D possibly being TRBD1 (6 bases). This CDR3 comprises 12 residues. From germline, CDR1 is KGHSH and CDR2 LQKENI. V lost 3 bases and J 3 bases, leaving 6 bases between the germline ends. The CDR3 loop is CASSPTGYEQYF. The CDR3 nucleotides are TGTGCCAGCTCACCGACAGGCTACGAGCAGTACTTC.

The rearrangement uses TRBV13 and TRBJ2-3; TRBD2 might be the D (6 bases). Germline values: CDR1 PRHDT, CDR2 FYEKMQ (reference sequence). The V gene lost 5 bases and the J gene lost 4 bases, with 19 bases spanning the gap. The CDR3 covers 16 residues. DNA of the CDR3: TGTGCCAGCAGCCCCCGGGACTCGAGGGGCCCAGATACGCAGTATTTT. This gives the protein CASSPRDSRGPDTQYF.

The chain links TRBV2 to TRBJ2-5; tentatively, D is TRBD1 (5 bases). CDR1 and CDR2 (germline): SNHLY, FYNNEI. This CDR3 is 16 amino acids long. V lost 0 bases and J lost 4, with 15 bases in between. Written as DNA, the CDR3 is TGTGCCAGCAGTGAAGCGCTAAGTCAGGGTATAGAGACCCAGTACTTC. Translating it yields CASSEALSQGIETQYF.

The V call is TRBV28, the J call TRBJ2-3; possible D gene TRBD1, 6 bases. Trimming stripped 5 bases from V and 0 bases from J, with 9 bases between. The V gene's germline CDR1 is MDHEN and CDR2 SYDVKM. There are 14 residues in the CDR3. The CDR3 protein is CASSGGLSTDTQYF. CDR3 in DNA: TGTGCCAGCAGTGGGGGCCTGAGCACAGATACGCAGTATTTT.

The genes are TRBV13 and TRBJ2-7, with 11 bases identical to TRBD1. This CDR3 is 15 amino acids long. Germline V CDR1 and CDR2: PRHDT, FYEKMQ (reference sequence). J gave up 3 bases and V 5 bases, and 6 bases lay outside the gene matches. This CDR3 reads CASSRPGTGGYEQYF. The CDR3, as DNA: TGTGCCAGCAGCCGACCCGGGACAGGGGGCTACGAGCAGTACTTC. The complete variable domain, with remaining parts taken from reference TRBV13 and TRBJ2-7, reads AAGVIQSPRHLIKEKRETATLKCYPIPRHDTVYWYQQGPGQDPQFLISFYEKMQSDKGSIPDRFSAQQFSDYHSELNMSSLELGDSALYFCASSRPGTGGYEQYFGPGTRLTVT.

The rearrangement links TRBV7-9 to TRBJ2-3; 7 bases are shared with TRBD2. In germline, CDR1 is SEHNR, CDR2 FQNEAQ (reference sequence). The CDR3 is made up of 16 amino acids. The trim removed 4 bases at V and 0 bases at J, leaving 7 bases unmatched. Here the CDR3 DNA reads TGTGCCAGCAGCTCCAGCTCTAGCGGTAGCACAGATACGCAGTATTTT. Protein product: CASSSSSSGSTDTQYF.

The rearrangement links TRBV7-8 to TRBJ2-1; D remains ambiguous. The ends were cut back, 2 bases at V and 4 bases at J, with 18 bases in the middle. This CDR3 has 17 amino acids. The germline gives CDR1 SGHVS, CDR2 FQNEAQ. The CDR3 sequence: CASSLMVEKAYYNEQFF. The CDR3 DNA sequence: TGTGCCAGCAGCTTAATGGTTGAGAAGGCCTATTACAATGAGCAGTTCTTC.

The chain recombines TRBV29-1 with TRBJ1-2; 8 bases are a match to TRBD1. Trimming took 4 bases from V and 6 from J; bases not matched to a gene: 4. This CDR3 spans 12 amino acids. CDR1 and CDR2 from the germline V gene are SQVTM and ANQGSEA. The CDR3 DNA reads as TGCAGCGTTGCCCAGGGGGCGGATGGCTACACCTTC. It yields the protein CSVAQGADGYTF.

CDR3 DNA: TGTGCCAGCAGTTTAAACGAACTTCCCTCCTACAATGAGCAGTTCTTC. Amino acids: CASSLNELPSYNEQFF. The chain employs TRBV27 and TRBJ2-1; D gene unclear. Trimming stripped 2 bases from V and 0 bases from J, with 11 bases between. The CDR3 length is 16 residues. Germline V gives CDR1 MNHEY, CDR2 SMNVEV (reference sequence).

The CDR3 sequence: CASSWGFERDEQFF. CDR3 DNA sequence: TGTGCCAGCAGCTGGGGGTTCGAACGTGATGAGCAGTTCTTC. V gene TRBV5-6 combines with J gene TRBJ2-1; D may correspond to TRBD1 or TRBD2 (5 bases each). The germline gives CDR1 SGHDT, CDR2 YYEEEE. This CDR3 has 14 amino acids. V lost 3 bases to trimming and J lost 8 bases, with 15 bases between them. Full variable domain (outside the CDR3, taken from reference TRBV5-6 and TRBJ2-1): DAGVTQSPTHLIKTRGQQVTLRCSPKSGHDTVSWYQQALGQGPQFIFQYYEEEERQRGNFPDRFSGHQFPNYSSELNVNALLLGDSALYLCASSWGFERDEQFFGPGTRLTVL.